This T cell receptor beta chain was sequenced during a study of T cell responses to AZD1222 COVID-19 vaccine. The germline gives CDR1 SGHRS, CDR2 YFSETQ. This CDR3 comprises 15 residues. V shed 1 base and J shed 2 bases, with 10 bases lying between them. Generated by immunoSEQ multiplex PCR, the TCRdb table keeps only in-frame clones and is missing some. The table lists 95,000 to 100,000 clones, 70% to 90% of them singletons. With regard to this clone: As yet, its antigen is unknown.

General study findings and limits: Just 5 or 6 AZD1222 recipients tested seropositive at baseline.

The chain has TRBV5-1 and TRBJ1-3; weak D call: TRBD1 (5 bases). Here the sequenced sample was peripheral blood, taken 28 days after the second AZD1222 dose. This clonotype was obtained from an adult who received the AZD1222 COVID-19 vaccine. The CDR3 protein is CASSLTGVPGNTIYF. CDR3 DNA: TGCGCCAGCAGCTTGACGGGGGTTCCTGGAAACACCATATATTTT.